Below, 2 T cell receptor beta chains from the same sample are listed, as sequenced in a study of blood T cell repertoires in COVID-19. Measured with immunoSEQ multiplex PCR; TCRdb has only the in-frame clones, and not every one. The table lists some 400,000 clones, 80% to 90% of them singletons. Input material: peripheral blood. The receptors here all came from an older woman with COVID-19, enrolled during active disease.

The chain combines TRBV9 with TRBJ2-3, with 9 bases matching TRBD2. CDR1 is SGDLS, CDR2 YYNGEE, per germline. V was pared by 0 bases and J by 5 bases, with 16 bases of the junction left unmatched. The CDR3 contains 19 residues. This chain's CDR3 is CASSVEPLGGGEGLDTQYF. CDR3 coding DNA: TGTGCCAGCAGCGTAGAGCCCCTCGGCGGGGGGGAGGGTTTAGATACGCAGTATTTT.

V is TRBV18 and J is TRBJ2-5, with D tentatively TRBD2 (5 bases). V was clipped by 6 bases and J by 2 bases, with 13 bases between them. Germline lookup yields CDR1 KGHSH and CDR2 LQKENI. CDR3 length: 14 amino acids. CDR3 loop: CASSGAAAQETQYF. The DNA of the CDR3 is TGTGCCAGCTCGGGAGCGGCGGCACAAGAGACCCAGTACTTC.